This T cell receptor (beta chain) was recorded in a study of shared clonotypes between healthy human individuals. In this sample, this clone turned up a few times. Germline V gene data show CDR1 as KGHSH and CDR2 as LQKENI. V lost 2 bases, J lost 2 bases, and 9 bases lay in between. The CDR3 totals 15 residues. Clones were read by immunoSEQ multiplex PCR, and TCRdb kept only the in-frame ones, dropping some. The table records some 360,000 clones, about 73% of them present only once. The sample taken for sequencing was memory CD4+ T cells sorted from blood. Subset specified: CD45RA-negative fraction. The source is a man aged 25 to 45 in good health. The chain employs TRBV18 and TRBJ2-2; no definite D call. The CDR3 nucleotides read TGTGCCAGCTCACCATTTACGGACAACACCGGGGAGCTGTTTTTT. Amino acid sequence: CASSPFTDNTGELFF.